The sequence of this TCR beta chain was determined in a study of OX40 agonist ivuxolimab in advanced cancers. Sequencing was performed with immunoSEQ multiplex PCR; in TCRdb, only in-frame clones are kept and a portion is missing. The repertoire holds 65,000 to 85,000 clones, with around 90% as singletons. V lost 3 bases, J lost 1 base, and 13 bases lay in between. The CDR3 has 16 residues. Germline V lookup: CDR1 MGHDK, CDR2 SYGVNS. The chain links TRBV25-1 to TRBJ1-3; D not certain. Here the sequenced sample was CD4+ or CD8+ T cells sorted from blood, taken in a trial of the OX40 agonist ivuxolimab. The sequence was obtained from an adult with an advanced solid tumor such as melanoma, head and neck, liver or kidney cancer. The CDR3 reads CASSDSGFFSGNTIYF. CDR3 nucleotide sequence: TGTGCCAGCAGTGACTCGGGGTTTTTTTCTGGAAACACCATATATTTT.